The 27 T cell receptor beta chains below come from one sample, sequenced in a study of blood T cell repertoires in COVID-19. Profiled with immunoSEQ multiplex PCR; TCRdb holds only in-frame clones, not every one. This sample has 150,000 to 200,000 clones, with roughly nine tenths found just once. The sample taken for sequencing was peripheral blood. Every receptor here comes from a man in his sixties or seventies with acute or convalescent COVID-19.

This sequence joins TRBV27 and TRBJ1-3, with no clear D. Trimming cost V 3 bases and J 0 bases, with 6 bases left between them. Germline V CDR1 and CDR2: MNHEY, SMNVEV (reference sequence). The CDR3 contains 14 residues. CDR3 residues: CASSFSVSGNTIYF. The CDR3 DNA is TGTGCCAGCAGTTTTTCAGTCTCTGGAAACACCATATATTTT.

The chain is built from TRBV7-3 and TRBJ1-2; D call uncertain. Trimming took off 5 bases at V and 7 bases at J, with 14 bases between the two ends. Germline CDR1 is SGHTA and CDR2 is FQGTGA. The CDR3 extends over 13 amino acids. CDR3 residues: CASSLPNGVGYTF. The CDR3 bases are TGTGCCAGCAGCCTCCCAAACGGGGTTGGCTACACCTTC.

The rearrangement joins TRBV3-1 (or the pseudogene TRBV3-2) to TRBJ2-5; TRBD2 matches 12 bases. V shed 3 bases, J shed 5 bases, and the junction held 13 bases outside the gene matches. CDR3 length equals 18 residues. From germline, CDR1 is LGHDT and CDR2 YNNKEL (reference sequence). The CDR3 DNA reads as TGTGCCAGCAGCCATCGACTAGCGGGAGAGGGTGTGTGGGAGACCCAGTACTTC. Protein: CASSHRLAGEGVWETQYF.

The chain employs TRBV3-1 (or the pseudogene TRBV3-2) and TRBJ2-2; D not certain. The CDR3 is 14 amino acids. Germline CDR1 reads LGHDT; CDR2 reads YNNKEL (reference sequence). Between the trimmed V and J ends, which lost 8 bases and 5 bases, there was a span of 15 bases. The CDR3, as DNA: TGTGCCAGCTCCCGACAAGGAAGGACCGGGGAGCTGTTTTTT. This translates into CASSRQGRTGELFF.

The chain's CDR3 is CSVFAGVDTQYF. The CDR3 DNA follows: TGCAGCGTTTTTGCGGGAGTAGATACGCAGTATTTT. J is TRBJ2-3 and V is TRBV29-1; 7 bases map to TRBD2. Unmatched junction bases numbered 4, after V lost 5 bases and J lost 5 bases. The CDR3 contains 12 residues. Germline V gene lookup returns CDR1 SQVTM and CDR2 ANQGSEA.

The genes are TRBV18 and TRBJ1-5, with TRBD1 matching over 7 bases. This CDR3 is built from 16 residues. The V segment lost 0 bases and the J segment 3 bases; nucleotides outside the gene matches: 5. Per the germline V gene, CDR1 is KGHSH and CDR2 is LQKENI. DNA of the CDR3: TGTGCCAGCTCACCACCGGGGACAGCCTTCAATCAGCCCCAGCATTTT. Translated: CASSPPGTAFNQPQHF.

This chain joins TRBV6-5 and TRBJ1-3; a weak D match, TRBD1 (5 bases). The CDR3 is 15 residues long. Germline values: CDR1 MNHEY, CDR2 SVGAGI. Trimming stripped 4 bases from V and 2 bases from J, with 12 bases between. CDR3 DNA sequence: TGTGCCAGCAGTTTTCGGGGGGGGGCTGGAAACACCATATATTTT. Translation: CASSFRGGAGNTIYF.

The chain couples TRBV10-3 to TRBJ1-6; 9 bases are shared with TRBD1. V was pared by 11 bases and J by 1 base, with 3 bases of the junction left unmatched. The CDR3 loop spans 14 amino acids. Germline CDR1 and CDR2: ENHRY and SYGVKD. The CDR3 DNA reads TGTGCCGGGGACAGGGTTTCCTATAATTCACCCCTCCACTTT. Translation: CAGDRVSYNSPLHF.

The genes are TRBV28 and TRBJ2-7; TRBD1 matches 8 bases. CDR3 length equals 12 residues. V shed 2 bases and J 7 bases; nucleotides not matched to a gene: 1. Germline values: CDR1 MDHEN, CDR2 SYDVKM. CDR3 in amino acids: CASSLRTGEQYF. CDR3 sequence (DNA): TGTGCCAGCAGTTTACGGACAGGGGAGCAGTACTTC.

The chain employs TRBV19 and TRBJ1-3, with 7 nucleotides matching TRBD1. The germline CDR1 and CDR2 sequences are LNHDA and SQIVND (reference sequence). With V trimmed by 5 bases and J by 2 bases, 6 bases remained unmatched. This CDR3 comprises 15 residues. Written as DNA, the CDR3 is TGTGCCAGTAGTCGGGCCGGGACAGCTGGAAACACCATATATTTT. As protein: CASSRAGTAGNTIYF.

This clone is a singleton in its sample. The CDR3 bases are TGCAGCGTTGAAATAGAGGCAGGGGCCTCCTACGAGCAGTACTTC. Encoded protein: CSVEIEAGASYEQYF. J is TRBJ2-7 and V is TRBV29-1; D perhaps matches TRBD1 (6 bases). V gave up 2 bases and J gave up 0 bases, with 14 bases separating them. The CDR3 loop spans 15 amino acids. Germline V gene data show CDR1 as SQVTM and CDR2 as ANQGSEA.

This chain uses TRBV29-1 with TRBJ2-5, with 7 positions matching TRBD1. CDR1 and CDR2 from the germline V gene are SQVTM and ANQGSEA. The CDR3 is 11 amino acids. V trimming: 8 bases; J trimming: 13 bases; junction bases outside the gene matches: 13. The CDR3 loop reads CSIYSGTVSYF. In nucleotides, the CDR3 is TGCAGCATATACTCCGGGACAGTTTCGTACTTC.

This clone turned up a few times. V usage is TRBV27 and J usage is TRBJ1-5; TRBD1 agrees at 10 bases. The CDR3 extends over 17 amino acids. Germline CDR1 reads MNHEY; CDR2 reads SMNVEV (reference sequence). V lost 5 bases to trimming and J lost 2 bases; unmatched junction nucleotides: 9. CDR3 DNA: TGTGCCAGCAGTCGATCCGGGACAGGGGTGGGCAATCAGCCCCAGCATTTT. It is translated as CASSRSGTGVGNQPQHF.

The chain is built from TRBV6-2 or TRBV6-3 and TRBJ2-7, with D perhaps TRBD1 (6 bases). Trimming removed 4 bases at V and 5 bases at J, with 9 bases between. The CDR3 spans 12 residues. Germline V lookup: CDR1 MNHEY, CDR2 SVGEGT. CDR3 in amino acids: CASSSQGNEQYF. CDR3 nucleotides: TGTGCCAGCAGTTCACAGGGCAACGAGCAGTACTTC.

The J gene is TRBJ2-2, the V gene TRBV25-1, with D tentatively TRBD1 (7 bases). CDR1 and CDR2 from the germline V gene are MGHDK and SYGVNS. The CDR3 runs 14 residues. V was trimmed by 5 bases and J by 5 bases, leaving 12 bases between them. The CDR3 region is CASSPRGATGELFF. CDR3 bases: TGTGCCAGCAGTCCCAGGGGGGCGACCGGGGAGCTGTTTTTT.

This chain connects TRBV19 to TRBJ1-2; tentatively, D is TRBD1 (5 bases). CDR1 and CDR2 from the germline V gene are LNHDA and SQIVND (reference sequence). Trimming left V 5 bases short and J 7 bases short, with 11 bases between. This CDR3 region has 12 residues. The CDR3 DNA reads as TGTGCCAGTAGTTCTTGGGGCTTTGGCTACACCTTC. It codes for CASSSWGFGYTF.

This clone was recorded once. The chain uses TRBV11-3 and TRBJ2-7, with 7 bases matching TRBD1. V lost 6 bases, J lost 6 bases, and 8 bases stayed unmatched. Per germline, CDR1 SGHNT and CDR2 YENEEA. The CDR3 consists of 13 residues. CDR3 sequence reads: CASSFGQDGEQYF. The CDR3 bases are TGTGCCAGCAGTTTTGGACAGGACGGCGAGCAGTACTTC.

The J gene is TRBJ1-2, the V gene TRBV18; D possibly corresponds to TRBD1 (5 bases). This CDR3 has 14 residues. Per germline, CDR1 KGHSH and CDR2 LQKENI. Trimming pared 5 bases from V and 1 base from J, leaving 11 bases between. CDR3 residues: CASSGQSVNYGYTF. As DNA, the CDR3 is TGTGCCAGCTCAGGACAAAGCGTTAACTATGGCTACACCTTC.

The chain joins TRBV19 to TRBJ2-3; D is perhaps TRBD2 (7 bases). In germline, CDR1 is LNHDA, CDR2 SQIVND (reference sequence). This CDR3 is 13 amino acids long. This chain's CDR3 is CASGGRGTDTQYF. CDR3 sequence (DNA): TGTGCTTCGGGGGGCAGGGGTACAGATACGCAGTATTTT.

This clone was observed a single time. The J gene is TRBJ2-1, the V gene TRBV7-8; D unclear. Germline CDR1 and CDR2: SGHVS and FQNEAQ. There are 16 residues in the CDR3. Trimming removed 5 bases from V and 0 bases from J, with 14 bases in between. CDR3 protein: CASSPGFLSSYNEQFF. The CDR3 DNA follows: TGTGCCAGCAGCCCAGGATTTTTAAGCTCCTACAATGAGCAGTTCTTC. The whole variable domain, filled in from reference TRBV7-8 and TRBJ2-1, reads GAGVSQSPRYKVAKRGQDVALRCDPISGHVSLFWYQQALGQGPEFLTYFQNEAQLDKSGLPSDRFFAERPEGSVSTLKIQRTQQEDSAVYLCASSPGFLSSYNEQFFGPGTRLTVL.

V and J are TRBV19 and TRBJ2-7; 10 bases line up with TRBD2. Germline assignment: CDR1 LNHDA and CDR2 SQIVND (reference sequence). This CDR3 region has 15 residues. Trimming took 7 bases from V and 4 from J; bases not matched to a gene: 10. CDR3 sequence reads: CASNLRAGGPYEQYF. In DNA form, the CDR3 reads TGTGCCAGTAACCTCCGAGCGGGAGGGCCGTACGAGCAGTACTTC.

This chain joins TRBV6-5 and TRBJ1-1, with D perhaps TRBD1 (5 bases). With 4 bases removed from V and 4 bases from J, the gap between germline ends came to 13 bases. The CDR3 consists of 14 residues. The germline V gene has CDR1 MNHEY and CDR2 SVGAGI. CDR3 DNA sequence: TGTGCCAGCAGTTCCGCAGGGTCGGGCACTGAAGCTTTCTTT. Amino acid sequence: CASSSAGSGTEAFF.

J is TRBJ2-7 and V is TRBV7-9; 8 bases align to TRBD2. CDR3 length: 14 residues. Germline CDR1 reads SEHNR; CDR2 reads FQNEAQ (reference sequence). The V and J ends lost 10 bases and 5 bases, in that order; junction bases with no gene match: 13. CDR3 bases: TGTGCCACCGGCGTCGGGGGGGCCGTCAACGAGCAGTACTTC. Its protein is CATGVGGAVNEQYF.

CDR3 coding DNA: TGCGCCAGCAGCCAAGATGGGGCGGGGCCCGGGGAGCTGTTTTTT. It specifies CASSQDGAGPGELFF. This chain joins TRBV4-3 and TRBJ2-2; tentative D call: TRBD2 (6 bases). CDR3 length: 15 amino acids. Germline V gene sequence: CDR1 LGHNA, CDR2 YSLEER. V was clipped by 0 bases and J by 6 bases, with 11 bases between them.

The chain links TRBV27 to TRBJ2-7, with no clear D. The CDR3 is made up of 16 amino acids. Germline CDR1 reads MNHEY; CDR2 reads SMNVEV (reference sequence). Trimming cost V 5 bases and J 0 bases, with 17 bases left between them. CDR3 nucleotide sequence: TGTGCCAGCAGTCACACCTTGATGGAGAGCTCCTACGAGCAGTACTTC. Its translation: CASSHTLMESSYEQYF.

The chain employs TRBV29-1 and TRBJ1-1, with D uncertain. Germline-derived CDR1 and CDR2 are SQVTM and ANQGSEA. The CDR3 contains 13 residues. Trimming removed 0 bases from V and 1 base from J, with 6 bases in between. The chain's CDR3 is CSVEEHPNTEAFF. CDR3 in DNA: TGCAGCGTTGAAGAACACCCGAACACTGAAGCTTTCTTT.

The CDR3 here is CASSSPGTPKEEPQHF. The DNA for the CDR3 is TGTGCCAGCAGCTCCCCCGGGACACCAAAGGAGGAGCCCCAGCATTTT. The chain has TRBV11-2 and TRBJ1-5, with D possibly TRBD1 on 6 matching bases. Trimming stripped 4 bases from V and 8 bases from J, with 21 bases between. The CDR3 has 16 amino acids. The germline gives CDR1 SGHAT, CDR2 FQNNGV.